This TCR beta chain was recorded in a study of shared clonotypes between healthy human individuals. Across the whole study: With ages of 18 to 49, the donors were two women and a few men. The study used three CD4 naive, three CD4 memory, two CD8 naive and one CD8 memory plate per donor. General study points: Donors were few, which limited the genetic and exposure-history diversity represented. On the whole, naive subsets had larger estimated richness than memory subsets had.

About this clone: The antigen remains undetermined.

Data came from immunoSEQ multiplex PCR; TCRdb stores just in-frame clones and leaves some out. The sample has around 2.5 million clones; 93% are singletons. Trimming removed 7 bases from V and 4 bases from J, with 4 bases in between. The CDR3 is 10 amino acids. CDR1 is LNHDA and CDR2 is SQIVND in the germline V gene (reference sequence). The source is a man aged 18 to 35 in good health. Some clones in this sample may be carry-over from other donors' samples. V and J are TRBV19 and TRBJ1-2; D unresolved. Material: naive CD4+ T cells from PBMCs. Subset in this sample: CD45RA+ positively selected. For the CDR3, the DNA is TGTGCCAGTATTACCTATGGCTACACCTTC. Translating gives CASITYGYTF.